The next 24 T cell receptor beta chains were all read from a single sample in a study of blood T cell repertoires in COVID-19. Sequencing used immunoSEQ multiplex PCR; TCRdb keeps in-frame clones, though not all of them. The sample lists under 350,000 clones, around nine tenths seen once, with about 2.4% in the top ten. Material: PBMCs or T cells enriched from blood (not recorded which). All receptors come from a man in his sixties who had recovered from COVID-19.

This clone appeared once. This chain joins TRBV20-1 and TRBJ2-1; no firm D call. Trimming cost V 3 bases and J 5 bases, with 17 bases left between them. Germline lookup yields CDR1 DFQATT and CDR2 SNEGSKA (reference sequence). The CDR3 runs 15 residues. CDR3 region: CSASVIGYTNNEQFF. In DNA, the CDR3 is TGCAGTGCTAGTGTTATAGGATATACTAACAATGAGCAGTTCTTC.

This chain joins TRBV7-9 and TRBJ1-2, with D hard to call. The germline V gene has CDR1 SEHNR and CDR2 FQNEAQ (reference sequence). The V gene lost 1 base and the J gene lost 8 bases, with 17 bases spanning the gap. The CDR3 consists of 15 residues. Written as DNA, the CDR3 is TGTGCCAGCAGCTTAGAAGGCGGCGCTGGGTACGGCTACACCTTC. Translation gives CASSLEGGAGYGYTF.

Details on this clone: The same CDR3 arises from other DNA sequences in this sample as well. As DNA, the CDR3 is TGCAGCGTTTACTCTGGAAACACCATATATTTT. Protein product: CSVYSGNTIYF. This chain connects TRBV29-1 to TRBJ1-3, with D hard to call. The V gene lost 5 bases and the J gene lost 0 bases, with 2 bases spanning the gap. CDR3 size: 11 residues. Germline-derived CDR1 and CDR2 are SQVTM and ANQGSEA.

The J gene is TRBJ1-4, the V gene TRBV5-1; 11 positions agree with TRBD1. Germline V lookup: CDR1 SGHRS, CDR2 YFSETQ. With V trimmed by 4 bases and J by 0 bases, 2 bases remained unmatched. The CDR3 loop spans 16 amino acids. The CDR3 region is CASSRGQGATNEKLFF. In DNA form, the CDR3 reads TGCGCCAGCAGCCGGGGACAGGGGGCAACTAATGAAAAACTGTTTTTT.

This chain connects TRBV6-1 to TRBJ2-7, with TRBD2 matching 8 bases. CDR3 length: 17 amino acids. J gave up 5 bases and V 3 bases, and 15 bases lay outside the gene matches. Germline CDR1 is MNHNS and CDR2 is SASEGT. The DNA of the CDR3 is TGTGCCAGCAGTGAGGCAACTAGCGGAGGTCCCTGGAACGAGCAGTACTTC. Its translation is CASSEATSGGPWNEQYF.

CDR3 sequence: CASSITGGRNTEAFF. CDR3 in DNA: TGTGCCAGCAGTATAACAGGGGGGAGGAACACTGAAGCTTTCTTT. The rearrangement links TRBV27 to TRBJ1-1, with 8 bases matching TRBD1. Per germline, CDR1 MNHEY and CDR2 SMNVEV (reference sequence). V trimming: 5 bases; J trimming: 1 base; junction bases outside the gene matches: 6. The CDR3 loop spans 15 amino acids.

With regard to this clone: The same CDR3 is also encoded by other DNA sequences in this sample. The chain's CDR3 is CASSPGGSSYEQYF. The CDR3 DNA sequence: TGTGCCAGCAGCCCCGGGGGAAGCTCCTACGAGCAGTACTTC. The V and J genes are TRBV9 and TRBJ2-7; a possible D gene is TRBD2 (6 bases). The V gene's germline CDR1 is SGDLS and CDR2 YYNGEE. V was trimmed by 4 bases and J by 0 bases, leaving 11 bases between them. The CDR3 length is 14 residues.

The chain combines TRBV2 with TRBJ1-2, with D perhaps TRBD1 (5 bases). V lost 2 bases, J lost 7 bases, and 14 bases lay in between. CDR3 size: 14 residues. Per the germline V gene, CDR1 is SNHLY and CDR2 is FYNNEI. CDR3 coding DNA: TGTGCCAGCAGTGAACCCTCCAGGGATGGTGGCTACACCTTC. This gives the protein CASSEPSRDGGYTF.

This CDR3 is CASSHAQGGGYGYTF. The DNA for the CDR3 is TGCGCCAGCAGCCATGCGCAGGGCGGCGGCTATGGCTACACCTTC. V usage is TRBV4-1 and J usage is TRBJ1-2; maybe TRBD1 (5 bases). The CDR3 is made up of 15 amino acids. From germline, CDR1 is MGHRA and CDR2 YSYEKL. The germline V and J ends were trimmed by 3 bases and 4 bases, with 15 bases remaining between them.

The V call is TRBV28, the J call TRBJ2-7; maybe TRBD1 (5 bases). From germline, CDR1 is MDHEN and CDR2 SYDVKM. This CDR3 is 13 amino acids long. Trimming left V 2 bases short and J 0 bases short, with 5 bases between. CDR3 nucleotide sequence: TGTGCCAGCAGTTTAGGACACTCCTACGAGCAGTACTTC. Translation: CASSLGHSYEQYF.

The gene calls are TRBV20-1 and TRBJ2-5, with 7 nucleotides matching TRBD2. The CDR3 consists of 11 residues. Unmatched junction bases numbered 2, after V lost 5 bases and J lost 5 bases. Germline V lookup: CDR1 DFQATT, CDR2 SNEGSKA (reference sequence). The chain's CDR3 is CSAPRGETQYF. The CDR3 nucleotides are TGCAGTGCTCCGCGGGGGGAGACCCAGTACTTC.

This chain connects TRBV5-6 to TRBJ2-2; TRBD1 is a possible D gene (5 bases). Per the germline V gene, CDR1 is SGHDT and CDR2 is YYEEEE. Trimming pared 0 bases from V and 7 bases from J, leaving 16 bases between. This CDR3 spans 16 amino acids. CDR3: CASSLAAGNSIGELFF. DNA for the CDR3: TGTGCCAGCAGCTTGGCCGCAGGGAATAGCATCGGGGAGCTGTTTTTT.

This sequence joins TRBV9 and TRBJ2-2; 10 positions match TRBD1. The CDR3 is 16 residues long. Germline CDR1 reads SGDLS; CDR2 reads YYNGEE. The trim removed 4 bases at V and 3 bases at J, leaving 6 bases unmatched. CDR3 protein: CASSPRQGAYTGELFF. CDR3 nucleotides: TGTGCCAGCAGCCCGAGACAGGGGGCATACACCGGGGAGCTGTTTTTT.

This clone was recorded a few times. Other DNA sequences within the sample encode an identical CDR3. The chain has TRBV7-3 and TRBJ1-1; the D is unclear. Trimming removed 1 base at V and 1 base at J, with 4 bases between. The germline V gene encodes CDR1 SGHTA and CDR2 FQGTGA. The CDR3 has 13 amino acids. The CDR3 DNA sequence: TGTGCCAGCAGCTTAAACAGGAACACTGAAGCTTTCTTT. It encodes CASSLNRNTEAFF.

In nucleotides, the CDR3 is TGTGCCAGCAGCTTAATAGGCGGGAGAGGGCCGCTCGGTGAGCAGTTCTTC. Amino acid sequence: CASSLIGGRGPLGEQFF. The chain couples TRBV7-3 to TRBJ2-1; TRBD2 matches 7 bases. Per the germline V gene, CDR1 is SGHTA and CDR2 is FQGTGA. The CDR3 has 17 amino acids. V lost 1 base, J lost 9 bases, and 15 bases stayed unmatched.

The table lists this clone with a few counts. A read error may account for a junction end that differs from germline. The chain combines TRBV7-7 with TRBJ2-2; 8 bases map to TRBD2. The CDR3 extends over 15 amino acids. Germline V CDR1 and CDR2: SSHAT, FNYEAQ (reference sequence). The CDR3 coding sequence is TGTGCTAGCAGCTTAGAACTAGCGGACACCGGGGAGCTGTTTTTT. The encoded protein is CASSLELADTGELFF.

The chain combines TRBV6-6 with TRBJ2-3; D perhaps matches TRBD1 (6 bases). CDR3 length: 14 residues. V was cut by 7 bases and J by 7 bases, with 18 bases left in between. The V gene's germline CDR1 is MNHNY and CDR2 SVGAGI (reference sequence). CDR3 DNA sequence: TGTGCCAGCACCCCACAGGACAGTTCAAATACGCAGTATTTT. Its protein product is CASTPQDSSNTQYF.

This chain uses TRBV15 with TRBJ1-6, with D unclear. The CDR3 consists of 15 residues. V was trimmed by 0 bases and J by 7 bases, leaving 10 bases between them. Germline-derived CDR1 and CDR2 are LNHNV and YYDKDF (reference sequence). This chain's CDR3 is CATSRDLGANSPLHF. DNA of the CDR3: TGTGCCACCAGCAGAGATCTGGGAGCCAATTCACCCCTCCACTTT.

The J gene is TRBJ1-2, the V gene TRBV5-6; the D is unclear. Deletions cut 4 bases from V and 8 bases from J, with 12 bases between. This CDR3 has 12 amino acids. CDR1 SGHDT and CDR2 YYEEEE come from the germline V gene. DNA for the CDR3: TGTGCCAGCAGCGTACTGGAGCGAGGCTACACCTTC. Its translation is CASSVLERGYTF.

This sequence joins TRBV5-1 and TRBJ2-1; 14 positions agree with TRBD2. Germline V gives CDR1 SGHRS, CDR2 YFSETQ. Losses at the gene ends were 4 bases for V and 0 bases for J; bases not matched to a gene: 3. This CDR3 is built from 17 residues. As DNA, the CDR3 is TGCGCCAGCAGCCCGGGACTAGCGGGGGACTCCTACAATGAGCAGTTCTTC. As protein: CASSPGLAGDSYNEQFF.

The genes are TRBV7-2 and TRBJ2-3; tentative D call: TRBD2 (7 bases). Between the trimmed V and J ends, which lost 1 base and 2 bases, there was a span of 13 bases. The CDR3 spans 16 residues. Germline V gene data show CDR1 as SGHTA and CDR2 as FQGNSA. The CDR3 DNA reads TGTGCCAGCAGCTTAGTCCCTGCGGGGGCCACAGATACGCAGTATTTT. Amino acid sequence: CASSLVPAGATDTQYF.

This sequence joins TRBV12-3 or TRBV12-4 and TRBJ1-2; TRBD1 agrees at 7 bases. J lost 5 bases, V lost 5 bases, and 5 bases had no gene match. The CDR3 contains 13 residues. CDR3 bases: TGTGCCAGCAGTATCGGGACAGCTTATGGCTACACCTTC. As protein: CASSIGTAYGYTF.

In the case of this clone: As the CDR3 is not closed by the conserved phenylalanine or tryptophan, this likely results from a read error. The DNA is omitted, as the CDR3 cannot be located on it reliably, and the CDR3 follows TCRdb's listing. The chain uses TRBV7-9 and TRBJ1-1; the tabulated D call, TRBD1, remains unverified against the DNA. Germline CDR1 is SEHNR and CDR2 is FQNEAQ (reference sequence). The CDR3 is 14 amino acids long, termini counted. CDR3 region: CASSLPDRGAFVGL.

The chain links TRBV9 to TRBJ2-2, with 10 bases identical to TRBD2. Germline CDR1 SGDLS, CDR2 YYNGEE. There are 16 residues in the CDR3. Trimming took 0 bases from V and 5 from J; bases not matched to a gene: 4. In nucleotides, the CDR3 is TGTGCCAGCAGCGTAGGGGCTAGCGGGAGTACCGGGGAGCTGTTTTTT. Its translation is CASSVGASGSTGELFF.